This is a list of T cell receptor beta chains from one sample in a study of blood T cell repertoires in COVID-19. Using immunoSEQ multiplex PCR, the repertoire was profiled, and TCRdb retains in-frame clones only, with some absent. This sample has 150,000 to 170,000 clones, with 80% to 90% found just once. Sequencing was carried out using PBMCs or T cells enriched from blood (not recorded which). The receptors originated from a man aged 50-59 years who had recovered from COVID-19. CDR3s include the opening cysteine and the closing phenylalanine or tryptophan.

CDR3 protein,V gene
CASSVGQAGEQYF,TRBV6-5
CASSLARASFGQYF,TRBV7-2
CASSFGPAECCEQYF,TRBV12-1
CASSDREKLFF,TRBV10-2
CASSPWDRAEEQYF,TRBV3-1/TRBV3-2
CASSQVSNSGNTIYF,TRBV3-1/TRBV3-2
CASRTNRGFSVEQFF,TRBV2
CSARVGDEQFF,TRBV20-1
CASSPVFTGSYGYTF,TRBV6-5
CASSSGRLAGQETQYF,TRBV14
CASSQVWTGAGNTIYF,TRBV3-1/TRBV3-2